What follows is one T cell receptor beta chain and its context. Its antigen remains undetermined. Base qualities are not provided; no much larger clone lies one nucleotide away. Library preparation was by the immunoSEQ multiplex PCR assay. The multiplex PCR relied on a mix of 60 forward primers for TCR Vbeta segments and 13 reverse primers for TCR Jbeta segments. Amplification of the CDR3 region of rearranged TCR beta genes was performed with a multiplex PCR assay on genomic DNA. On the Illumina HiSeq System, the amplified TCR beta libraries were sequenced as 87-base-pair reads. Processing in the source paper ran as follows. In a later analysis, some 80 million unique TCR beta chains were counted across the approximately 670 repertoires, and around 11 million of these chains were shared by at least two donors. Raw reads were error-corrected and collapsed into unique sequences with a nearest-neighbor algorithm that merged closely related sequences to remove PCR and sequencing errors. To assign V, D and J gene segments, CDR3 sequences were aligned to IMGT reference sequences. For a sequence to be retained, a match of at least six nucleotides was required to both a V gene segment and a J gene segment. A rearrangement was called productive if the CDR3 had no stop codons and remained in frame with V and J, and every other rearrangement was called non-productive. CDR3 was defined by IMGT convention, running from the second conserved V-encoded cysteine to the conserved J-encoded phenylalanine. The earlier analysis of around 640 of the donors excluded sequences that lacked an unambiguous match to a single V gene segment. An earlier analysis of 587 of the donors called V segments functional above 56.7% productive rearrangements and segregating when the between-donor standard deviation exceeded 5%. A statistical classification framework was built to diagnose cytomegalovirus status from the catalog of TCR beta chain sequences. In a later analysis, TCR nucleotide sequences were compared against IMGT/GENE-DB human TR gene sequences so that V and J genes could be assigned. Using the TCRdist pipeline, a later analysis assigned CDR3 sequences along with most-parsimonious VDJ recombination scenarios. In a later analysis, each TCR beta chain was defined by its CDR3 amino acid sequence together with its V-gene family, and reads without a unique V-gene family were excluded. A later analysis removed several hundred highly shared, low-generation-probability nucleotide sequences to deal with suspected cross-contamination and a sequencing artifact. For each public chain, a later analysis derived a clonal expansion index from normalized ranks of inferred template counts within each repertoire. A later analysis computed generation probabilities with a VDJ recombination model fitted to out-of-frame rearrangements, and checked the results against IGoR. In a later analysis, hypergeometric tests were used to score TCR-TCR, TCR-HLA and TCR-CMV co-occurrence, with a repertoire-size bias correction applied to TCR pairs. To estimate false discovery rates, a later analysis permuted the HLA or CMV assignments 20 times. In a later analysis, co-occurring TCRs were grouped using DBSCAN, with TCRdist sequence similarity added in when clustering inside HLA-allele-positive subsets. Repertoires with fewer than 30,000 or more than 120,000 public chains were left out of co-occurrence clustering, as were five repertoires with anomalous nucleotide sharing. Drawn from immuneACCESS, this table holds only the in-frame rearrangements with V and J called that TCRdb kept. Clones are partly lost; checked studies trace under half to an unresolved V gene and leave the rest unexplained. The D gene and trimming were derived from the DNA, and the V and J assignments and clone size from that table. For this sample there are about 67,000 clones; roughly nine tenths appear just once. Of the sample, 9% to 14% is held by the ten largest clones.

The data were taken from a study of cytomegalovirus exposure and HLA in healthy donors (dated by TCRdb to between 2016 and 2019). Broadly, across the study: In an earlier analysis of 587 of the donors, approximately 300 Gb of sequence data and 90 million to 120 million unique TCR beta sequences from roughly 190 million T cells were reported. Four to six DR-DQ haplotypes were handled as single units for association and clustering, since linkage in the cohort was strong. HLA typing covered class I and class II loci at four-digit resolution. The study profiled the T cell repertoires of under 700 subjects by immunosequencing and related them to cytomegalovirus serostatus. In addition to the first cohort of 666 subjects, a separate validation cohort of approximately 130 different subjects was used. Donor age, sex, ethnicity and CMV serostatus were compiled together with the repertoire data. On average, roughly 240,000 unique TCR beta nucleotide sequences were sequenced per donor among 300 to 500 genotyped donors of the cohort, with about 17% of those sequences being non-productive. Every discovery cohort repertoire had been produced on one sequencing platform. The number of typed donors differed by locus: roughly 629-630 for A, B, C, DRB1 and DQB1; approximately 520 for DQA1; 606 for DPA1; and 400 to 480 for DPB1. The study combined high-throughput TCR immunosequencing, statistical association of individual TCRs with disease status, and machine learning to predict cytomegalovirus infection status. An earlier analysis of around 580 of the donors used high-throughput TCR beta sequencing to judge whether each TCR beta V gene segment behaved as functional or pseudogenic. In a later analysis, previously published TCR beta repertoires from 550 to 750 donors were re-analyzed and high-resolution HLA genotyping was added so that TCR occurrence patterns could be studied. The study aimed to test whether cataloging public T cell receptors could reveal signatures of past pathogen exposure. Of the roughly 400 genotyped donors, 65% to 90% fell in the genetic ancestry cluster associated with self-reported Caucasian donors. Approximately 300 gigabases of sequencing data and around 88 million unique TCR sequences made up an early release that covered approximately 700 HLA-typed donors. A later genetic analysis took genome-wide SNP genotypes for about three fifths of the roughly 700 donors and used that subset as a discovery cohort. The later analysis used no new phenotypic data to find candidate immune exposures, relying instead on TCR beta sequences and their occurrence across donors.

In total, 600 or so healthy bone marrow donors made up the cohort. Cohort members were all nominally healthy when sampled, although unrecorded immune exposures were likely present. The donor tested CMV seropositive, placing the donor among the roughly 300 seropositive members of the cohort. Each donor provided a peripheral blood sample, and peripheral blood mononuclear cells were used for TCR beta sequencing. The Qiagen DNeasy Blood Extraction Kit was used to extract genomic DNA from the blood cell samples. Study-level results and caveats: Only TCR beta chains were sequenced in this cohort, and the absence of alpha or paired-chain data limited detectable features. An earlier analysis of some 590 of the donors showed that most TCR beta V segments appeared in productive rearrangements either about 87% or about 30% of the time, which broadly matched IMGT annotations. Because counts were too low, some 16 rarely observed V segments, including chromosome 9 orphons, were excluded from the earlier analysis of about 500 of the donors. Because some donors lacked HLA typing at each locus, the association tests relied only on the typed subset. Across donors, most TCR sequences were observed very rarely, whereas some public TCRs were present in many individuals. A later analysis found that HLA-associated TCR beta chains were more clonally expanded and had lower generation probabilities than equally common non-associated chains. According to a later analysis, parvovirus B19, influenza, CMV and Epstein-Barr virus appeared linked to several top co-occurrence clusters. Specific HLA alleles were associated with some 15,000 TCR beta sequences at a false discovery rate of 0.05 in a later analysis. According to the authors, the approach could potentially be generalized to other disease states and immunological phenotypes. CMV serostatus was the only immune exposure information available for the cohort. A group of highly shared sequence variants was considered likely to be a technical artifact of the sequencing pipeline. A few of the identified cytomegalovirus-associated TCR beta chains were confirmed in vitro to be specific for cytomegalovirus antigens. A total of fewer than 200 TCR beta chains were listed by the study as associated with cytomegalovirus. Correlated functional status among segregating V segments might be attributable to linkage disequilibrium, but an unknown experimental factor could not be ruled out. A later analysis found that most CMV-associated TCR beta chains appeared HLA-restricted, with HLA associations seemingly driven largely by CMV exposure. In a later genetic analysis, a missense DCLRE1C variant was associated with V-gene and J-gene trimming of TCR beta chains, and the association was replicated in an independent cohort. According to a later genetic analysis, donors in an Asian-associated ancestry cluster had fewer N-insertions in productive TCRs than the approximately 710-donor mean. In a later analysis, TCR association rates were found to vary across HLA loci, with the most associated TCRs seen for DRB1 alleles and the fewest for HLA-C alleles. When HLA alleles, especially DR and DQ, strongly co-occurred, TCR associations were difficult to assign to individual alleles. The classifier was reported to diagnose cytomegalovirus status with high specificity and sensitivity in both the original and validation cohorts. A further reported finding was that TCR beta sequences accurately predicted the HLA-A and HLA-B alleles for most subjects in the first cohort. Sequencing depth was assumed to be roughly uniform across donors in the presence/absence analyses, though that assumption may not hold.

The sample taken for sequencing was PBMCs. The sequence was collected from a woman aged 30 to 39 in good health and CMV-seropositive.

The nucleotide sequence reads as follows: TGCGCCAGCAGCTTGCCTAGCGAAGAGACCCAGTACTTC. Its protein product is CASSLPSEETQYF. In this chain, TRBV5-1 is recombined with TRBJ2-5; TRBD2 could be the D gene, as 6 bases match. Looking up the germline V gene yields CDR1 SGHRS and CDR2 YFSETQ. V is pared back by 1 base and J by 3 bases, with 7 bases lying between the germline termini. From the cysteine through the phenylalanine, the CDR3 covers 13 amino acids. The kept DNA is CDR3 alone, 39 bases in frame from the first base.